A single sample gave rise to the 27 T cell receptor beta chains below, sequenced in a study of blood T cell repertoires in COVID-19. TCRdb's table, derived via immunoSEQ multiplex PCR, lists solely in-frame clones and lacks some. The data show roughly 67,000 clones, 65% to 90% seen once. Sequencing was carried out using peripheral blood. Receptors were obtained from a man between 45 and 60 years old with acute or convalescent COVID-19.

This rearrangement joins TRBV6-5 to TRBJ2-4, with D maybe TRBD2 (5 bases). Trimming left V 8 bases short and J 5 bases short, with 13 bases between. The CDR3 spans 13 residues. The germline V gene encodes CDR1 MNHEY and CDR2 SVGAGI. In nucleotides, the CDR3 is TGTGCCAGCGCCGGGTCCGGGGAAAACATTCAGTACTTC. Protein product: CASAGSGENIQYF.

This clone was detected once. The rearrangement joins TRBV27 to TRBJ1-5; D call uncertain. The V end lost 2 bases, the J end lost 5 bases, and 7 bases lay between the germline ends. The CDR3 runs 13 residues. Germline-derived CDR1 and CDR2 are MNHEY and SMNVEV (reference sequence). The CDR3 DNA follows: TGTGCCAGCAGTTTAGGGCAGGATCAGCCCCAGCATTTT. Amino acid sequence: CASSLGQDQPQHF.

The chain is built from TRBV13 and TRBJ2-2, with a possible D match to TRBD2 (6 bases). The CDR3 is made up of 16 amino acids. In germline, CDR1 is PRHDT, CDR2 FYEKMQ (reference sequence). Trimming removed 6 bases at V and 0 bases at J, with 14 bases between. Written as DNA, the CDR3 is TGTGCCAGCAGACTCGGGGGACCGTCGAACACCGGGGAGCTGTTTTTT. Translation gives CASRLGGPSNTGELFF.

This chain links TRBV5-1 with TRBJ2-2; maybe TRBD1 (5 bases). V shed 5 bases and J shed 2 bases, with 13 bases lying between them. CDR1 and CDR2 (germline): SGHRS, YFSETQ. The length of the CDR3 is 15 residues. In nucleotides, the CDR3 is TGCGCCAGCAGGGTCGTGGACACTAACACCGGGGAGCTGTTTTTT. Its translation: CASRVVDTNTGELFF.

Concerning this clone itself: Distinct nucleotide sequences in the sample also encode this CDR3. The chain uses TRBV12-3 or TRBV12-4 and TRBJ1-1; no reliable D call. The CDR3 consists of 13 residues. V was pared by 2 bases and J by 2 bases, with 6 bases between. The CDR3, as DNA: TGTGCCAGCAGTTTACTAGCCAACACTGAAGCTTTCTTT. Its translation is CASSLLANTEAFF.

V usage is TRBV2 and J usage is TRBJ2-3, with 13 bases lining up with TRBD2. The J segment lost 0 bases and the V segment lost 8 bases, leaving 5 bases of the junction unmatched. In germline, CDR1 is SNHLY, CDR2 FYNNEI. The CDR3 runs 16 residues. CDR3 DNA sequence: TGTGCCAGCTCCGGGACTAGCGGGGTCAGCACAGATACGCAGTATTTT. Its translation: CASSGTSGVSTDTQYF. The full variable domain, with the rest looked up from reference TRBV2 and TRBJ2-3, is EPEVTQTPSHQVTQMGQEVILRCVPISNHLYFYWYRQILGQKVEFLVSFYNNEISEKSEIFDDQFSVERPDGSNFTLKIRSTKLEDSAMYFCASSGTSGVSTDTQYFGPGTRLTVL.

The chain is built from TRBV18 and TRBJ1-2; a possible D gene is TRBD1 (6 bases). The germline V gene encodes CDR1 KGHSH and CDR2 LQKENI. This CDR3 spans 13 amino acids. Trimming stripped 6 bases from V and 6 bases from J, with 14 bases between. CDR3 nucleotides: TGTGCCAGCTCGCCTACAGGGATGCATGGCTACACCTTC. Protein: CASSPTGMHGYTF.

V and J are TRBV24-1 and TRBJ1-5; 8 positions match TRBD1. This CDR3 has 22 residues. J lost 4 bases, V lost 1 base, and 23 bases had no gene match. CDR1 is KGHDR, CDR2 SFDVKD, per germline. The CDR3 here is CATSDFASGELQAQGVNQPQHF. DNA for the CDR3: TGTGCCACCAGTGATTTTGCTTCAGGGGAGCTCCAAGCACAGGGGGTTAATCAGCCCCAGCATTTT.

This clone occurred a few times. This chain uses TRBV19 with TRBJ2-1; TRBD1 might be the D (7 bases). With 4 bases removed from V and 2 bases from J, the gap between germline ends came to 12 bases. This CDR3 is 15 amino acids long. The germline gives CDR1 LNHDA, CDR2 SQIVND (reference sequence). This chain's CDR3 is CASSRRGQTYNEQFF. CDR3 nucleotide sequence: TGTGCCAGTAGTAGGAGGGGACAGACCTACAATGAGCAGTTCTTC.

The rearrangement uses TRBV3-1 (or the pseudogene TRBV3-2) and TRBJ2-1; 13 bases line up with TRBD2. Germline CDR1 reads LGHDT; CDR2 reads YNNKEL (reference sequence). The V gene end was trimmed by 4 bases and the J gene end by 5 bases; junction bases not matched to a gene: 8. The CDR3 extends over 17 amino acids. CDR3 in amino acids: CASSRRLAGGRHNEQFF. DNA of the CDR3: TGTGCCAGCAGCCGCCGACTAGCGGGGGGTCGCCACAATGAGCAGTTCTTC.

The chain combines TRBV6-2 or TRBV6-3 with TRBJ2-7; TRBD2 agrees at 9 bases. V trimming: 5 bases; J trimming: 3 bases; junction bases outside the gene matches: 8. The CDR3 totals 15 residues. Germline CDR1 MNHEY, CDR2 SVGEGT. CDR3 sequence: CASSDPGLAVYEQYF. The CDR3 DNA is TGTGCCAGCAGTGACCCGGGACTAGCAGTCTACGAGCAGTACTTC.

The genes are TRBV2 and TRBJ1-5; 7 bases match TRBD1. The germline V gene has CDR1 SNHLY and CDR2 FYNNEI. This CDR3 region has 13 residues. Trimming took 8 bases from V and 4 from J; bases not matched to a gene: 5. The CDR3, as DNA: TGTGCCAGCGTGGGGACAGCAAATCAGCCCCAGCATTTT. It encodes CASVGTANQPQHF. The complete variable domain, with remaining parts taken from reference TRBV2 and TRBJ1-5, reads EPEVTQTPSHQVTQMGQEVILRCVPISNHLYFYWYRQILGQKVEFLVSFYNNEISEKSEIFDDQFSVERPDGSNFTLKIRSTKLEDSAMYFCASVGTANQPQHFGDGTRLSIL.

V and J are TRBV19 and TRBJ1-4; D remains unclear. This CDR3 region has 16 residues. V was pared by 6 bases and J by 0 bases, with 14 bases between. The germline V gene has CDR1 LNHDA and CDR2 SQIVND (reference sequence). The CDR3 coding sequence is TGTGCCAGTAGCACGAAAGGAGTGGCAACTAATGAAAAACTGTTTTTT. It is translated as CASSTKGVATNEKLFF.

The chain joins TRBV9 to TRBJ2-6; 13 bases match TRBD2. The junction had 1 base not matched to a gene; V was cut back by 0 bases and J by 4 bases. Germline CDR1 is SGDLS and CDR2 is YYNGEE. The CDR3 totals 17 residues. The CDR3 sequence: CASSVGLAGGGANVLTF. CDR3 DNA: TGTGCCAGCAGCGTAGGACTAGCGGGGGGCGGGGCCAACGTCCTGACTTTC.

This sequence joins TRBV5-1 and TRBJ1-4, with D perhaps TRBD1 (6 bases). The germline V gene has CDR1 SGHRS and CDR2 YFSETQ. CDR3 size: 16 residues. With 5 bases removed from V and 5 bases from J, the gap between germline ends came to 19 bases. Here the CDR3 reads CASSSTPTGLNEKLFF. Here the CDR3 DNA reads TGCGCCAGCAGTTCAACTCCGACAGGATTGAATGAAAAACTGTTTTTT.

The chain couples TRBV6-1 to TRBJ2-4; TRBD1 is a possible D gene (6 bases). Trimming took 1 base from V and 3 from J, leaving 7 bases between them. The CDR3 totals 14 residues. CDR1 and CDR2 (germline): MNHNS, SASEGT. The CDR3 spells CASSEDRDKNIQYF. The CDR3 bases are TGTGCCAGCAGTGAAGACAGGGACAAAAACATTCAGTACTTC.

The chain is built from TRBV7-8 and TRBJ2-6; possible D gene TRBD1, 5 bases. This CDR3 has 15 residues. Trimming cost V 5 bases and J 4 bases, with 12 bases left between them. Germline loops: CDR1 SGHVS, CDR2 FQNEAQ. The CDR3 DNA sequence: TGTGCCAGCAGCCCTGACAGTCCCGGGGCCAACGTCCTGACTTTC. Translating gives CASSPDSPGANVLTF. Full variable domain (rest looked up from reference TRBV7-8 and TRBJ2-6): GAGVSQSPRYKVAKRGQDVALRCDPISGHVSLFWYQQALGQGPEFLTYFQNEAQLDKSGLPSDRFFAERPEGSVSTLKIQRTQQEDSAVYLCASSPDSPGANVLTFGAGSRLTVL.

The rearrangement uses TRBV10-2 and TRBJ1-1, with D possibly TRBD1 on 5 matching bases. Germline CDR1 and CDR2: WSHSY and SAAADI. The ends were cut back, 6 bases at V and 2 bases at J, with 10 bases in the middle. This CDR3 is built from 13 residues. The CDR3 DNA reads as TGCGCCAGCAGCCTACAGGTAAACACTGAAGCTTTCTTT. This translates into CASSLQVNTEAFF.

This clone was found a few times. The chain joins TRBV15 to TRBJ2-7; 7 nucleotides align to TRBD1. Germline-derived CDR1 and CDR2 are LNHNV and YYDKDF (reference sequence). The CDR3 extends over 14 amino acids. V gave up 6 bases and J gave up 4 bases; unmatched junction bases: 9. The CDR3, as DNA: TGTGCCACCAGTCACGACAGGGAAGGGTACGAGCAGTACGTC. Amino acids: CATSHDREGYEQYV.

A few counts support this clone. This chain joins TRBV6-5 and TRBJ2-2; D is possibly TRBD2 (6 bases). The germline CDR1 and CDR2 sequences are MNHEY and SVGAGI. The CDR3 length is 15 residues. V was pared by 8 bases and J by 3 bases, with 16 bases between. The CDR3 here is CASHQGGLDTGELFF. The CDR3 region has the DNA TGTGCCAGCCATCAGGGAGGATTGGACACCGGGGAGCTGTTTTTT.

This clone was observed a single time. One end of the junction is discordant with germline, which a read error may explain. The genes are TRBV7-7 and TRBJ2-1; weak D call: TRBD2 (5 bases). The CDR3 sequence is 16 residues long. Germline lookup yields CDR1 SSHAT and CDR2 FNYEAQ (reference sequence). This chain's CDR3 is CASSLGGQSPYNEQFF. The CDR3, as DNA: TGTGCTAGCAGCTTAGGCGGGCAATCCCCTTACAATGAGCAGTTCTTC.

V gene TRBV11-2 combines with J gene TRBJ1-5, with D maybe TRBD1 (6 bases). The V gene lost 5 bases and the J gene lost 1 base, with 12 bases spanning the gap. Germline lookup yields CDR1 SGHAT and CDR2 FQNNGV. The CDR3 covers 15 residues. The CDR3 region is CASSGGRQSNQPQHF. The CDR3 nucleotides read TGTGCCAGCAGCGGGGGCAGGCAAAGCAATCAGCCCCAGCATTTT.

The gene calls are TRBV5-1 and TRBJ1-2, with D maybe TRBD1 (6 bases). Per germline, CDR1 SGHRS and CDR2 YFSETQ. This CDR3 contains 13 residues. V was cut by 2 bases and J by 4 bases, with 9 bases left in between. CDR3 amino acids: CASSFTGIYGYTF. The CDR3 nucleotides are TGCGCCAGCAGCTTTACAGGGATCTATGGCTACACCTTC. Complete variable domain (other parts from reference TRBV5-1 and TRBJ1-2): KAGVTQTPRYLIKTRGQQVTLSCSPISGHRSVSWYQQTPGQGLQFLFEYFSETQRNKGNFPGRFSGRQFSNSRSEMNVSTLELGDSALYLCASSFTGIYGYTFGSGTRLTVV.

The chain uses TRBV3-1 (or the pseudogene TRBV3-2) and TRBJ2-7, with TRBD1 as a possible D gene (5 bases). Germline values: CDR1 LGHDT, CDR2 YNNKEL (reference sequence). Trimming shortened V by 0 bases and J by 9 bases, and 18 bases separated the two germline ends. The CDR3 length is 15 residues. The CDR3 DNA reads TGTGCCAGCAGCCAAGAAAGGGGAACCATTCTTCGGCAGTACTTC. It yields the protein CASSQERGTILRQYF.

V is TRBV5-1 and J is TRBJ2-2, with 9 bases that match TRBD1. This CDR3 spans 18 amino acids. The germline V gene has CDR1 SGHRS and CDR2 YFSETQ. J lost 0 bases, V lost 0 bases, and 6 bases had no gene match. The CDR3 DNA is TGCGCCAGCAGCTTGGCTGGGACAGGGCCATCGAACACCGGGGAGCTGTTTTTT. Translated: CASSLAGTGPSNTGELFF.

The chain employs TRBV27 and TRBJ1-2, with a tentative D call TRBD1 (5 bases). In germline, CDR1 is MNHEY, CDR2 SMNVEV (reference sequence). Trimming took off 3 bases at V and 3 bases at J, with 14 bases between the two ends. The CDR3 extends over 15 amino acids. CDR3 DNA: TGTGCCAGCAGTTTTTTACCCCCGGGGGACTATGGCTACACCTTC. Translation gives CASSFLPPGDYGYTF.

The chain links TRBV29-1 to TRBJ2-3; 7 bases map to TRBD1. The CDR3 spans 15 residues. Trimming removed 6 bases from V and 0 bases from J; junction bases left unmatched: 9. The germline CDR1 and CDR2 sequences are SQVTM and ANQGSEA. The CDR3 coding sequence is TGCAGCGTATCTCGGACAGGAGGTAGCACAGATACGCAGTATTTT. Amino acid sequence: CSVSRTGGSTDTQYF.